This T cell receptor (beta chain) was observed in a study of blood T cell repertoires in COVID-19. In its sample, this clone was seen a few times. The CDR3 extends over 15 amino acids. V lost 2 bases, J lost 5 bases, and 16 bases lay in between. From germline, CDR1 is SEHNR and CDR2 FQNEAQ (reference sequence). Some clones are missing from TCRdb's copy, which holds only in-frame ones; the method was immunoSEQ multiplex PCR. The table has around 83,000 clones, about nine tenths seen once. This receptor was obtained from a man aged 45 to 65 with active or convalescent COVID-19. The chain employs TRBV7-9 and TRBJ2-7; D is perhaps TRBD1 (5 bases). Sequencing used peripheral blood. The CDR3 DNA reads as TGTGCCAGCAGCTTATCGGCAGGGAAGATCAACGAGCAGTACTTC. Translation: CASSLSAGKINEQYF.